Listed here are 16 T cell receptor beta chains from one sample, sequenced in a study of T cell responses to AZD1222 COVID-19 vaccine. Assay used: immunoSEQ multiplex PCR; TCRdb lists only in-frame clones, some missing. The table includes tens of thousands of clones, 75% to 90% detected once. The sequences come from peripheral blood, collected 28 days after the second AZD1222 dose. Receptors originate from an adult who received the AZD1222 COVID-19 vaccine.

The chain couples TRBV27 to TRBJ2-2; possibly TRBD2 for D (5 bases). Per the germline V gene, CDR1 is MNHEY and CDR2 is SMNVEV (reference sequence). This CDR3 region has 14 residues. The V end was cut by 5 bases, the J end by 5 bases, with 12 bases between. The CDR3 DNA reads as TGTGCCAGCAGTCCGGGTGGCGGGACCGGGGAGCTGTTTTTT. Amino acids: CASSPGGGTGELFF.

J is TRBJ2-3 and V is TRBV10-3; no reliable D call. Germline V gene data show CDR1 as ENHRY and CDR2 as SYGVKD. This CDR3 has 14 residues. Trimming removed 6 bases from V and 3 bases from J, with 13 bases in between. Here the CDR3 DNA reads TGTGCCATCAGGCCTCTGGGCGGAACAGATACGCAGTATTTT. This gives the protein CAIRPLGGTDTQYF.

V is TRBV7-6 and J is TRBJ2-2; D call uncertain. The V end lost 2 bases, the J end lost 4 bases, and 5 bases lay between the germline ends. The CDR3 covers 13 residues. Per the germline V gene, CDR1 is SGHVS and CDR2 is FNYEAQ. The CDR3 coding sequence is TGTGCCAGCAGCTTAACTGTCACCGGGGAGCTGTTTTTT. This codes for CASSLTVTGELFF.

This rearrangement joins TRBV28 to TRBJ1-2; tentative D call: TRBD1 (6 bases). The germline V and J ends were trimmed by 6 bases and 8 bases, with 22 bases remaining between them. CDR1 is MDHEN, CDR2 SYDVKM, per germline. The length of the CDR3 is 15 residues. The CDR3 loop is CASSNGAQGQRGYTF. Written as DNA, the CDR3 is TGTGCCAGCAGCAACGGGGCGCAGGGGCAGCGGGGCTACACCTTC.

The chain joins TRBV24-1 to TRBJ2-6; possible D gene TRBD1, 5 bases. The CDR3 contains 13 residues. V was shortened by 10 bases and J by 0 bases, with 6 bases between the two germline ends. The germline V gene has CDR1 KGHDR and CDR2 SFDVKD. The CDR3 protein is CATGVSGANVLTF. In DNA form, the CDR3 reads TGTGCCACAGGGGTCTCTGGGGCCAACGTCCTGACTTTC.

In its sample, this clone was seen once. The V and J genes are TRBV20-1 and TRBJ1-5; no clear D gene. CDR1 is DFQATT, CDR2 SNEGSKA, per germline (reference sequence). The CDR3 length is 14 residues. Trimming stripped 3 bases from V and 7 bases from J, with 16 bases between. The CDR3 DNA reads TGCAGTGCTAGTGTGCGGCGGGTGGAGCAGCCCCAGCATTTT. Its protein product is CSASVRRVEQPQHF.

This chain connects TRBV15 to TRBJ1-4, with TRBD1 matching over 12 bases. Per germline, CDR1 LNHNV and CDR2 YYDKDF (reference sequence). V gave up 3 bases and J gave up 7 bases; unmatched junction bases: 3. The CDR3 spans 15 residues. The chain's CDR3 is CATSRRDRGPEKLFF. In DNA, the CDR3 is TGTGCCACCAGCAGGCGGGACAGGGGGCCTGAAAAACTGTTTTTT.

The genes are TRBV19 and TRBJ2-1; D is possibly TRBD2 (5 bases). The CDR3 has 16 amino acids. CDR1 LNHDA and CDR2 SQIVND come from the germline V gene (reference sequence). V was cut by 4 bases and J by 8 bases, with 21 bases left in between. CDR3 nucleotide sequence: TGTGCCAGTAGTAGTCTGGAGGAGGACCCGTTTTATGAGCAGTTCTTC. Its protein is CASSSLEEDPFYEQFF.

This clone was observed once. The rearrangement links TRBV27 to TRBJ2-7; 8 bases are shared with TRBD1. The V gene end was trimmed by 5 bases and the J gene end by 2 bases; junction bases not matched to a gene: 8. Germline CDR1 is MNHEY and CDR2 is SMNVEV (reference sequence). This CDR3 contains 15 residues. The CDR3, as DNA: TGTGCCAGCAGTAAAGACAGGGGCAACCCCTACGAGCAGTACTTC. Encoded protein: CASSKDRGNPYEQYF.

This clone was found a few times. CDR3 DNA: TGTGCCAGCGGGCAGGGCGGAGATACGCAGTATTTT. It translates to CASGQGGDTQYF. This rearrangement joins TRBV12-3 or TRBV12-4 to TRBJ2-3; perhaps TRBD1 as D (5 bases). V shed 8 bases and J shed 5 bases, with 11 bases lying between them. The CDR3 has 12 residues.

This rearrangement joins TRBV3-1 (or the pseudogene TRBV3-2) to TRBJ1-5; perhaps TRBD1 as D (5 bases). Trimming removed 1 base from V and 4 bases from J, with 8 bases in between. The V gene's germline CDR1 is LGHDT and CDR2 YNNKEL (reference sequence). This CDR3 has 14 amino acids. CDR3 sequence: CASSQGTPNQPQHF. CDR3 coding DNA: TGTGCCAGCAGCCAAGGGACACCTAATCAGCCCCAGCATTTT.

This chain uses TRBV4-2 with TRBJ2-1; TRBD2 agrees at 7 bases. This CDR3 has 15 amino acids. Trimming cost V 4 bases and J 4 bases; bases outside gene matches: 7. The V gene's germline CDR1 is LGHNA and CDR2 YNFKEQ. The CDR3 nucleotides read TGTGCCAGCAGCCTCTCAACGGGAGGATACAATGAGCAGTTCTTC. Translation gives CASSLSTGGYNEQFF.

In DNA form, the CDR3 reads TGTGCCAGCCAATGGACCCCGGCCACTGAAGCTTTCTTT. This encodes CASQWTPATEAFF. The gene calls are TRBV27 and TRBJ1-1; no clear D. V shed 8 bases and J shed 4 bases, with 14 bases lying between them. Germline CDR1 reads MNHEY; CDR2 reads SMNVEV (reference sequence). This CDR3 has 13 residues.

The gene calls are TRBV24-1 and TRBJ1-5, with D tentatively TRBD1 (6 bases). The CDR3 is 16 residues long. Trimming removed 3 bases from V and 5 bases from J, with 16 bases in between. Germline V CDR1 and CDR2: KGHDR, SFDVKD. The chain's CDR3 is CATSDPGVGGDQPQHF. The CDR3 DNA reads TGTGCCACCAGTGATCCAGGGGTCGGGGGTGATCAGCCCCAGCATTTT.

J is TRBJ1-5 and V is TRBV19; D remains ambiguous. This CDR3 has 15 residues. Trimming removed 5 bases from V and 3 bases from J, with 14 bases in between. Germline lookup yields CDR1 LNHDA and CDR2 SQIVND (reference sequence). The chain's CDR3 is CASSYGGGNNQPQHF. In DNA, the CDR3 is TGTGCCAGTAGTTACGGTGGAGGGAACAATCAGCCCCAGCATTTT.

This clone was observed a few times. The CDR3 reads CASSAPGGTEQYF. The CDR3, as DNA: TGCGCCAGCAGCGCCCCAGGGGGTACCGAGCAGTACTTC. The chain recombines TRBV5-1 with TRBJ2-7, with 7 bases matching TRBD1. Trimming cost V 4 bases and J 6 bases; bases outside gene matches: 7. This CDR3 region has 13 residues. CDR1 SGHRS and CDR2 YFSETQ come from the germline V gene.